Presented here are 17 T cell receptor beta chains from one specimen sequenced in a study of T cell responses to AZD1222 COVID-19 vaccine. TCRdb's table, derived via immunoSEQ multiplex PCR, lists solely in-frame clones and lacks some. The profile covers 140,000 to 150,000 clones, with more than 85% appearing a single time and more than 8% taken by the ten largest. The sequenced sample was peripheral blood, obtained on day 0 of AZD1222 vaccination. The origin of the receptors is an adult in good health.

This chain joins TRBV7-9 and TRBJ1-6; 7 bases agree with TRBD1. Germline CDR1 reads SEHNR; CDR2 reads FQNEAQ (reference sequence). There are 17 residues in the CDR3. J lost 5 bases, V lost 3 bases, and 10 bases had no gene match. This chain's CDR3 is CASSFTTGSPNNSPLHF. CDR3 DNA: TGTGCCAGCAGCTTCACGACAGGGTCCCCGAATAATTCACCCCTCCACTTT.

V is TRBV7-9 and J is TRBJ1-1, with 9 bases that match TRBD1. Losses at the gene ends were 5 bases for V and 1 base for J; bases not matched to a gene: 11. This CDR3 has 17 amino acids. The V gene's germline CDR1 is SEHNR and CDR2 FQNEAQ (reference sequence). CDR3 sequence: CASSLINRGLSNTEAFF. CDR3 bases: TGTGCCAGCAGCCTCATAAACAGGGGGCTTTCGAACACTGAAGCTTTCTTT. Supplemented by reference TRBV7-9 and TRBJ1-1, the full variable domain reads DTGVSQNPRHKITKRGQNVTFRCDPISEHNRLYWYRQTLGQGPEFLTYFQNEAQLEKSRLLSDRFSAERPKGSFSTLEIQRTEQGDSAMYLCASSLINRGLSNTEAFFGQGTRLTVV.

The chain joins TRBV11-1 to TRBJ1-6; maybe TRBD1 (5 bases). CDR1 is SGHAT and CDR2 is FQDESV in the germline V gene (reference sequence). The V end lost 3 bases, the J end lost 5 bases, and 8 bases lay between the germline ends. The CDR3 has 14 residues. The CDR3 sequence: CASSFRGHNSPLHF. CDR3 in DNA: TGTGCCAGCAGCTTTAGGGGACATAATTCACCCCTCCACTTT.

This clone occurred once. CDR3 sequence (DNA): TGTGCCAGCAGTCCCAGGGGTGATCGCTACACCTTC. Translated, it gives CASSPRGDRYTF. The chain joins TRBV6-2 or TRBV6-3 to TRBJ1-2; the D gene is possibly TRBD1 (6 bases). V was clipped by 5 bases and J by 9 bases, with 13 bases between them. Germline V gene sequence: CDR1 MNHEY, CDR2 SVGEGT. CDR3 length: 12 residues.

V and J are TRBV11-2 and TRBJ2-5, with D possibly matching TRBD2 (6 bases). Germline V gives CDR1 SGHAT, CDR2 FQNNGV. The CDR3 is 13 residues long. V lost 3 bases and J lost 2, with 7 bases in between. The CDR3 is CASSFGGQETQYF. In DNA, the CDR3 is TGTGCCAGCAGCTTCGGGGGTCAAGAGACCCAGTACTTC.

V and J are TRBV18 and TRBJ1-4; TRBD1 might be the D (5 bases). CDR3 length equals 14 residues. Germline V lookup: CDR1 KGHSH, CDR2 LQKENI. The V gene lost 5 bases and the J gene lost 4 bases, with 11 bases spanning the gap. CDR3 bases: TGTGCCAGCTCAGGGACGGACTTTAATGAAAAACTGTTTTTT. Residues: CASSGTDFNEKLFF.

The J gene is TRBJ1-5, the V gene TRBV7-2; D is unresolved. The V end was cut by 1 base, the J end by 3 bases, with 4 bases between. CDR1 SGHTA and CDR2 FQGNSA come from the germline V gene. The CDR3 is 13 amino acids. The CDR3 spells CASSLEHNQPQHF. The CDR3 DNA sequence: TGTGCCAGCAGCTTAGAACACAATCAGCCCCAGCATTTT. The full variable domain, with the rest looked up from reference TRBV7-2 and TRBJ1-5, is GAGVSQSPSNKVTEKGKDVELRCDPISGHTALYWYRQSLGQGLEFLIYFQGNSAPDKSGLPSDRFSAERTGGSVSTLTIQRTQQEDSAVYLCASSLEHNQPQHFGDGTRLSIL.

This clone has only one observation. The rearrangement joins TRBV3-1 (or the pseudogene TRBV3-2) to TRBJ1-2; a possible D gene is TRBD1 (5 bases). V shed 3 bases and J shed 2 bases, with 10 bases lying between them. There are 14 residues in the CDR3. The germline V gene encodes CDR1 LGHDT and CDR2 YNNKEL (reference sequence). The CDR3 nucleotides are TGTGCCAGCAGCCACGTGGGGGGGAACTATGGCTACACCTTC. Protein product: CASSHVGGNYGYTF.

In regard to this clone: This likely came from a read error, as a far larger clone is one base away. The V gene is TRBV2, the J gene TRBJ2-6; D not resolved. The germline V gene has CDR1 SNHLY and CDR2 FYNNEI. CDR3 length: 14 amino acids. Trimming shortened V by 2 bases and J by 0 bases, and 2 bases separated the two germline ends. CDR3 in amino acids: CASSESSGANVLTF. CDR3 nucleotide sequence: TGTGCCAGCAGTGAAAGCTCTGGGGCCAACGTCCTGACTTTC.

This clone was observed a single time. This chain connects TRBV29-1 to TRBJ2-2, with D perhaps TRBD1 (6 bases). Trimming took off 4 bases at V and 2 bases at J, with 11 bases between the two ends. The germline CDR1 and CDR2 sequences are SQVTM and ANQGSEA. The CDR3 length is 14 residues. Here the CDR3 reads CSVAGRGNTGELFF. The CDR3 DNA reads TGCAGCGTTGCTGGCAGGGGTAACACCGGGGAGCTGTTTTTT.

V gene TRBV7-8 combines with J gene TRBJ1-5; weak D call: TRBD1 (6 bases). Trimming took 5 bases from V and 4 from J, leaving 15 bases between them. The CDR3 covers 15 residues. Germline V gene data show CDR1 as SGHVS and CDR2 as FQNEAQ. CDR3 sequence reads: CASSPEDRMNQPQHF. CDR3 bases: TGTGCCAGCAGCCCCGAAGACAGGATGAATCAGCCCCAGCATTTT.

J is TRBJ2-7 and V is TRBV29-1; D is ambiguous. The ends were cut back, 3 bases at V and 2 bases at J, with 11 bases in the middle. The CDR3 runs 13 residues. Looked up from germline, CDR1 is SQVTM and CDR2 is ANQGSEA. This CDR3 is CSVETDGAYEQYF. In nucleotides, the CDR3 is TGCAGCGTTGAGACGGACGGAGCCTACGAGCAGTACTTC.

The chain joins TRBV9 to TRBJ2-1; perhaps TRBD1 as D (7 bases). Per germline, CDR1 SGDLS and CDR2 YYNGEE. This CDR3 has 17 residues. Trimming left V 2 bases short and J 0 bases short, with 15 bases between. The DNA for the CDR3 is TGTGCCAGCAGCGTCTCGGAGGGGGCCGGCTCCTACAATGAGCAGTTCTTC. Protein: CASSVSEGAGSYNEQFF.

This clone was seen a handful of times. This chain uses TRBV6-5 with TRBJ1-6, with 9 positions matching TRBD1. This CDR3 spans 15 amino acids. In germline, CDR1 is MNHEY, CDR2 SVGAGI. J lost 9 bases, V lost 6 bases, and 9 bases had no gene match. The CDR3 region is CASRATDRGISPLHF. The DNA for the CDR3 is TGTGCCAGCAGGGCGACGGACAGGGGCATTTCACCCCTCCACTTT.

This clone was observed a few times. This sample includes further DNA sequences coding for the same CDR3. V and J are TRBV11-3 and TRBJ1-1, with 10 bases that match TRBD1. Germline CDR1 and CDR2: SGHNT and YENEEA. After removal of 3 bases from V and 4 bases from J, the junction contained 2 bases not matched to a gene. The CDR3 is 14 residues long. The CDR3: CASSFRTGGTEAFF. Here the CDR3 DNA reads TGTGCCAGCAGCTTCCGGACAGGGGGCACTGAAGCTTTCTTT.

This sequence joins TRBV4-3 and TRBJ2-6; D remains unclear. Trimming removed 1 base at V and 3 bases at J, with 10 bases between. This CDR3 has 16 residues. The V gene's germline CDR1 is LGHNA and CDR2 YSLEER. The CDR3 loop is CASSQVGLGGANVLTF. In DNA, the CDR3 is TGCGCCAGCAGCCAAGTTGGGTTGGGTGGGGCCAACGTCCTGACTTTC.

DNA of the CDR3: TGTGCCAGCGGGGGCCCAGGGCAGTACTTC. Translated, it gives CASGGPGQYF. The chain joins TRBV2 to TRBJ2-7, with D possibly TRBD1 on 6 matching bases. Looked up from germline, CDR1 is SNHLY and CDR2 is FYNNEI. The CDR3 has 10 residues. The V end lost 8 bases, the J end lost 9 bases, and 11 bases lay between the germline ends. Looking up the rest from reference TRBV2 and TRBJ2-7 gives the full variable domain: EPEVTQTPSHQVTQMGQEVILRCVPISNHLYFYWYRQILGQKVEFLVSFYNNEISEKSEIFDDQFSVERPDGSNFTLKIRSTKLEDSAMYFCASGGPGQYFGPGTRLTVT.